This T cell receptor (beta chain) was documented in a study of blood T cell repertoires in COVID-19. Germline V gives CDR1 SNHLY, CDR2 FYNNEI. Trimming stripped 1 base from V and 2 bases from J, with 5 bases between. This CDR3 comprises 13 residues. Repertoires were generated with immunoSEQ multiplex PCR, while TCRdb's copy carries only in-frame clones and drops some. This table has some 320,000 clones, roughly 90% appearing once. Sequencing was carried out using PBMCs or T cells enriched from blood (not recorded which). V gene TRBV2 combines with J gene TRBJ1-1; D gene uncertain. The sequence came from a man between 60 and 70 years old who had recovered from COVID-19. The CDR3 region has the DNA TGTGCCAGCAGTGAAGAGAGAAACACTGAAGCTTTCTTT. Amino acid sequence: CASSEERNTEAFF. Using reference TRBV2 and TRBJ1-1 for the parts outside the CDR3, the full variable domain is EPEVTQTPSHQVTQMGQEVILRCVPISNHLYFYWYRQILGQKVEFLVSFYNNEISEKSEIFDDQFSVERPDGSNFTLKIRSTKLEDSAMYFCASSEERNTEAFFGQGTRLTVV.